This T cell receptor (beta chain) was identified in a study of shared clonotypes between healthy human individuals. Study in general: Plates per donor: three CD4 naive, three CD4 memory, two CD8 naive, one CD8 memory.

Turning to this clone: Its antigen is undetermined.

The assay was immunoSEQ multiplex PCR, and TCRdb's table has in-frame clones only and misses some. The repertoire holds about 1.5 million clones, with approximately 98% as singletons. Every contributor of samples was a Caucasian grown-up residing in Nashville, Tennessee. General study results and limits: Clonotypes not shared had lower generation probabilities than those common to all four donors.

The CDR3 has 13 amino acids. From germline, CDR1 is SQVTM and CDR2 ANQGSEA. The V end lost 3 bases, the J end lost 6 bases, and 14 bases lay between the germline ends. The receptor's source is a man aged 30 to 39 in good health. The sample comprised naive CD4+ T cells sorted from blood. Subset denoted: CD45RA+ positively selected. This sequence joins TRBV29-1 and TRBJ1-1; tentatively, D is TRBD1 (5 bases). The CDR3 spells CSVDLPGRAEAFF. DNA of the CDR3: TGCAGCGTTGATCTCCCCGGCAGGGCTGAAGCTTTCTTT.